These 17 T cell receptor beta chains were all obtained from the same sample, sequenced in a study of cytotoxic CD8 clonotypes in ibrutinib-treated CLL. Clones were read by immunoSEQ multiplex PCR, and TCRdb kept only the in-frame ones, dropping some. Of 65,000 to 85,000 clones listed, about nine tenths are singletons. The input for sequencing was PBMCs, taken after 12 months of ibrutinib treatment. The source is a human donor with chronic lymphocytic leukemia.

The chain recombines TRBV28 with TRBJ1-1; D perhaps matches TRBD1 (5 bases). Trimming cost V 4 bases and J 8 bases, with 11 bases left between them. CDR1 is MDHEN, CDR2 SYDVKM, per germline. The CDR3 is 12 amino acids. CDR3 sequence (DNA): TGTGCCAGCAGTTCCGGTGGGGGGGAAGCTTTCTTT. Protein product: CASSSGGGEAFF.

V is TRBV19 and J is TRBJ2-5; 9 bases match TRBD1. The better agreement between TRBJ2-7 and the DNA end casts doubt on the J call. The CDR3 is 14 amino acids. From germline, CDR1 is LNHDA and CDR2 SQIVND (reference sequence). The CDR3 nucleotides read TGTGCCAGTAGTAATTGGGACAGGGTCGCCGAGCAGTACTTC. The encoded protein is CASSNWDRVAEQYF.

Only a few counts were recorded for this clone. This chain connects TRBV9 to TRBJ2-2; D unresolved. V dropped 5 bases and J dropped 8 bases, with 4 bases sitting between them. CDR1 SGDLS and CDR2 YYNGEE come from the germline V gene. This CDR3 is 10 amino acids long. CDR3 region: CASRRGELFF. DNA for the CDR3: TGTGCCAGCAGAAGAGGGGAGCTGTTTTTT.

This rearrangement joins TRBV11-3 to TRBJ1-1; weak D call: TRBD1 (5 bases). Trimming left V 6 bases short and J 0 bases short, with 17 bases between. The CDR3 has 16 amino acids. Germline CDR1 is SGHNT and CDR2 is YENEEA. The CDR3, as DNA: TGTGCCAGCAGAGGTCTTGGTACAGGACTGAACACTGAAGCTTTCTTT. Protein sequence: CASRGLGTGLNTEAFF.

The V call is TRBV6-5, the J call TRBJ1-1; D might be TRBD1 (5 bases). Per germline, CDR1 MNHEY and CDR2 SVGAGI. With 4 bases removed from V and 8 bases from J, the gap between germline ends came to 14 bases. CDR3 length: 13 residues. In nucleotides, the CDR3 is TGTGCCAGCAGTTCCGAAGGACGGGACGAAGCTTTCTTT. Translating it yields CASSSEGRDEAFF.

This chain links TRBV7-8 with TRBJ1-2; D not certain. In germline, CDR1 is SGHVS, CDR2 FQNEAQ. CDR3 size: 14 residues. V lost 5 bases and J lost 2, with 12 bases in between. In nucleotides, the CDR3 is TGTGCCAGCAGCAAGCCGGGCAAGAACTATGGCTACACCTTC. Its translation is CASSKPGKNYGYTF. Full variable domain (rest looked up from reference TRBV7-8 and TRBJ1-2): GAGVSQSPRYKVAKRGQDVALRCDPISGHVSLFWYQQALGQGPEFLTYFQNEAQLDKSGLPSDRFFAERPEGSVSTLKIQRTQQEDSAVYLCASSKPGKNYGYTFGSGTRLTVV.

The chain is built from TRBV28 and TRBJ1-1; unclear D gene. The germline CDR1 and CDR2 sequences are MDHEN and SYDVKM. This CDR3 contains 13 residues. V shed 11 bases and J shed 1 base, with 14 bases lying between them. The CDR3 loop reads CALLNRPNTEAFF. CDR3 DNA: TGTGCCCTACTAAACAGACCGAACACTGAAGCTTTCTTT.

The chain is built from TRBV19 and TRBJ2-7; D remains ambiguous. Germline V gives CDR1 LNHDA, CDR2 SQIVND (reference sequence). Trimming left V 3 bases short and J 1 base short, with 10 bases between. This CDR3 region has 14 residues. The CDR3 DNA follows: TGTGCCAGTAGTATCAGGACCGGGTCCTACGAGCAGTACTTC. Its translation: CASSIRTGSYEQYF.

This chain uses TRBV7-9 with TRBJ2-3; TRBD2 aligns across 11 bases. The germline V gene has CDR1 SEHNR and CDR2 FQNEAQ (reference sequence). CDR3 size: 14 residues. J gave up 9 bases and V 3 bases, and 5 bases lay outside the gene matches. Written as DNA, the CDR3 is TGTGCCAGCAGCTTCTTACTAGCGGGAGTCACGCAGTATTTT. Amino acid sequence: CASSFLLAGVTQYF.

The CDR3: CSVVGTEAFF. The CDR3 DNA reads TGCAGCGTTGTAGGCACTGAAGCTTTCTTT. The rearrangement uses TRBV29-1 and TRBJ1-1; D is unclear. The V and J ends lost 4 bases and 4 bases respectively, with 4 bases between them. Germline V gene lookup returns CDR1 SQVTM and CDR2 ANQGSEA. The CDR3 spans 10 residues.

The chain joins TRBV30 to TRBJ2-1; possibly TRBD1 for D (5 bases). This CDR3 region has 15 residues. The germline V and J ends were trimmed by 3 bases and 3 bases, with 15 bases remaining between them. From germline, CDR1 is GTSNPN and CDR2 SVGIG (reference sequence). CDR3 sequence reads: CAWRPDSKYYNEQFF. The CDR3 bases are TGTGCCTGGAGGCCTGACAGCAAGTACTACAATGAGCAGTTCTTC.

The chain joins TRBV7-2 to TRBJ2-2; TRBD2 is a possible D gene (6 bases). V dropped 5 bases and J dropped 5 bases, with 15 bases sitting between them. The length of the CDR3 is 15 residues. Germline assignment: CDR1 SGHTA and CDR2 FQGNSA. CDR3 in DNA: TGTGCCAGCAGCCCCCCTGTCGGAGGGACCGGGGAGCTGTTTTTT. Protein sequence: CASSPPVGGTGELFF.

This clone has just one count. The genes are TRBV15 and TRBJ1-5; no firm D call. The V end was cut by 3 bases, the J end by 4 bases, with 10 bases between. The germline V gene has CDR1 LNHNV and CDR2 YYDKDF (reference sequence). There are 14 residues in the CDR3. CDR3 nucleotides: TGTGCCACCAGCAGGCCGAATAAAAATCAGCCCCAGCATTTT. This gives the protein CATSRPNKNQPQHF.

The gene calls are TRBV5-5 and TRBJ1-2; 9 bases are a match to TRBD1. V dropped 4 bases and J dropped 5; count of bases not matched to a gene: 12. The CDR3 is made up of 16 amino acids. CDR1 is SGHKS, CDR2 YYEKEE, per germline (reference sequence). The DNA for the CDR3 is TGTGCCAGCAGCCGATCGGGACAGGGTATGTTTTATGGCTACACCTTC. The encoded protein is CASSRSGQGMFYGYTF.

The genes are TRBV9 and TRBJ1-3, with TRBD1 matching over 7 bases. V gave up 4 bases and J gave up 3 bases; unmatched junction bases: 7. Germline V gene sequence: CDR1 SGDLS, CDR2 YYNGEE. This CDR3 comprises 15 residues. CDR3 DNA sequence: TGTGCCAGCAGCCCCCGTGCAGGGGGTGGAAACACCATATATTTT. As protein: CASSPRAGGGNTIYF.

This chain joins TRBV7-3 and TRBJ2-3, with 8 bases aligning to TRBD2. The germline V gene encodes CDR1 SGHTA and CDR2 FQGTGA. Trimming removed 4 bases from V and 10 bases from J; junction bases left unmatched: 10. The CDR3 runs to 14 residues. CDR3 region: CASSSQRGLGAQYF. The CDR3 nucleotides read TGTGCCAGCAGCTCTCAGCGGGGGTTGGGGGCGCAGTATTTT.

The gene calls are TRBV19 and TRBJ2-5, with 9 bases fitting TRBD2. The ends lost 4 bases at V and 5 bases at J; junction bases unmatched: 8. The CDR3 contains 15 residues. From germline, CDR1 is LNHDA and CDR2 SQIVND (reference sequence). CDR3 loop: CASSNPAGGRETQYF. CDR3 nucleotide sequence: TGTGCCAGTAGTAATCCAGCGGGAGGTCGGGAGACCCAGTACTTC.